These 12 T cell receptor beta chains were all obtained from the same sample, sequenced in a study of monozygotic twins with inflammatory bowel disease. TCRdb reprocessed the 5' RACE reads, with one entry per CDR3 protein and no DNA. This table lists about 300,000 distinct CDR3 sequences. The sample consisted of blood. The receptors were gathered from a human donor with ulcerative colitis or Crohn's disease, or a healthy co-twin of an affected twin (not recorded which).

This rearrangement joins TRBV6-1 to TRBJ2-3; there is no DNA to check the TCRdb D call of TRBD2. The CDR3 covers 14 residues. Germline assignment: CDR1 MNHNS and CDR2 SASEGT. CDR3 residues: CASSPGLLTDTQYF.

This chain connects TRBV20-1 to TRBJ2-7; checking the TCRdb D call of TRBD2 is not possible without DNA. The V gene's germline CDR1 is DFQATT and CDR2 SNEGSKA (reference sequence). The CDR3 is 16 amino acids. This CDR3 reads CSARDIGGLSSYEQYF.

V usage is TRBV6-2 or TRBV6-3 and J usage is TRBJ1-1. The CDR3 consists of 18 residues. Germline V gene lookup returns CDR1 MNHEY and CDR2 SVGEGT. Here the CDR3 reads CASSYSTGSKTMNTEAFF.

This CDR3 reads CASSRGYGTDTQYF. The rearrangement uses TRBV11-3 and TRBJ2-3; TCRdb indicates TRBD1, and absent DNA this call remains unverified. The germline V gene has CDR1 SGHNT and CDR2 YENEEA. The CDR3 has 14 amino acids.

V gene TRBV6-6 combines with J gene TRBJ1-3. Germline V gene sequence: CDR1 MNHNY, CDR2 SVGAGI (reference sequence). This CDR3 region has 12 residues. CDR3 residues: CATFDRINTIYF.

The chain couples TRBV7-3 to TRBJ2-5; TCRdb's D gene call, TRBD1, goes unchecked for lack of DNA. There are 15 residues in the CDR3. CDR1 and CDR2 from the germline V gene are SGHTA and FQGTGA. The CDR3 loop reads CASSSQGIGQETQYF.

The rearrangement uses TRBV6-2 or TRBV6-3 and TRBJ1-5. There are 17 residues in the CDR3. Germline loops: CDR1 MNHEY, CDR2 SVGEGT. The CDR3 reads CASSYPDKAFSNQPQHF.

The rearrangement links TRBV14 to TRBJ2-3; there is no DNA to check the TCRdb D call of TRBD1. CDR3 length: 15 amino acids. Looked up from germline, CDR1 is SGHDN and CDR2 is FVKESK. The CDR3 sequence is CASSQDRGFTDTQYF.

This chain links TRBV12-3 or TRBV12-4 with TRBJ2-1; TCRdb returns TRBD1, unconfirmable since there is no DNA. CDR3 length equals 15 residues. CDR3 sequence: CASSFRDLLSNEQFF.

V is TRBV6-1 and J is TRBJ2-7; the D call of TRBD1 rests on TCRdb alone, since no DNA is present to check it. The V gene's germline CDR1 is MNHNS and CDR2 SASEGT. The CDR3 extends over 15 amino acids. The CDR3 sequence: CASRPGQGLSYEQYF.

The chain combines TRBV20-1 with TRBJ2-4; TCRdb calls TRBD1, which cannot be checked without DNA. The CDR3 is 16 amino acids. Germline values: CDR1 DFQATT, CDR2 SNEGSKA (reference sequence). The CDR3 sequence: CSARRGKELAKNMQYF.

The chain couples TRBV7-6 to TRBJ2-7; the TRBD1 assignment by TCRdb is unverifiable without DNA. CDR1 and CDR2 (germline): SGHVS, FNYEAQ. The CDR3 runs to 12 residues. The CDR3: CASSFVPYEQYF.